The 21 T cell receptor beta chains presented below share a single source sample, sequenced in a study of blood T cell repertoires in COVID-19. Here immunoSEQ multiplex PCR was the method, and the copy in TCRdb shows in-frame clones only, minus some. The sample consists of 150,000 to 200,000 clones, around 86% of them appearing once. Material: peripheral blood. These receptors were obtained from a man between 18 and 35 years old with acute or convalescent COVID-19.

The chain is built from TRBV30 and TRBJ1-1, with D possibly matching TRBD1 (5 bases). Germline-derived CDR1 and CDR2 are GTSNPN and SVGIG (reference sequence). V gave up 8 bases and J gave up 4 bases, with 14 bases separating them. This CDR3 is built from 12 residues. CDR3 amino acids: CARGGEGTEAFF. The CDR3 DNA is TGTGCCCGGGGGGGGGAGGGCACTGAAGCTTTCTTT.

This clone was found a few times. This chain connects TRBV20-1 to TRBJ2-1; a possible D gene is TRBD2 (5 bases). The CDR3 is 12 residues long. CDR1 and CDR2 from the germline V gene are DFQATT and SNEGSKA (reference sequence). Trimming left V 3 bases short and J 9 bases short, with 12 bases between. The CDR3 DNA sequence: TGCAGTGCTAGTGGACTCACCGGTGAGCAGTTCTTC. It encodes CSASGLTGEQFF.

V and J are TRBV3-1 (or the pseudogene TRBV3-2) and TRBJ1-1; D remains unclear. Germline-derived CDR1 and CDR2 are LGHDT and YNNKEL (reference sequence). V was pared by 0 bases and J by 5 bases, with 10 bases between. The CDR3 runs 14 residues. CDR3 sequence: CASSQEGAWTEAFF. The CDR3 region has the DNA TGTGCCAGCAGCCAAGAGGGCGCCTGGACTGAAGCTTTCTTT.

This rearrangement joins TRBV12-3 or TRBV12-4 to TRBJ2-3; the D gene is possibly TRBD1 (5 bases). The ends were cut back, 7 bases at V and 2 bases at J, with 10 bases in the middle. This CDR3 contains 13 residues. The CDR3 here is CASNDRNTDTQYF. DNA of the CDR3: TGTGCCAGCAATGACAGAAACACAGATACGCAGTATTTT.

The chain employs TRBV29-1 and TRBJ1-5; D gene ambiguous. Between the trimmed V and J ends, which lost 5 bases and 0 bases, there was a span of 17 bases. Germline V gene sequence: CDR1 SQVTM, CDR2 ANQGSEA. The CDR3 length is 16 residues. The CDR3 sequence is CSVLLSTVDSNQPQHF. Here the CDR3 DNA reads TGCAGCGTTCTTCTAAGCACGGTAGATAGCAATCAGCCCCAGCATTTT.

The chain joins TRBV5-8 to TRBJ1-6; TRBD1 aligns across 7 bases. CDR1 and CDR2 from the germline V gene are SGHTS and YDEGEE. J was trimmed by 6 bases and V by 2 bases; bases with no gene match: 5. The CDR3 contains 15 residues. CDR3 loop: CASSLFTGANSPLHF. The DNA for the CDR3 is TGTGCCAGCAGCTTATTTACAGGGGCTAATTCACCCCTCCACTTT.

In its sample, this clone was seen once. The chain carries TRBV14 and TRBJ1-1; D call uncertain. The V gene's germline CDR1 is SGHDN and CDR2 FVKESK. The V gene lost 1 base and the J gene lost 0 bases, with 12 bases spanning the gap. The CDR3 runs to 16 residues. The CDR3 sequence is CASSQVWRPMNTEAFF. The CDR3 region has the DNA TGTGCCAGCAGCCAAGTATGGAGGCCAATGAACACTGAAGCTTTCTTT.

V gene TRBV9 combines with J gene TRBJ1-4; 10 bases are a match to TRBD1. V lost 3 bases and J lost 0; bases outside the gene matches: 5. The CDR3 is 17 residues long. The germline V gene has CDR1 SGDLS and CDR2 YYNGEE. The CDR3 loop is CASSGGQGVATNEKLFF. DNA of the CDR3: TGTGCCAGCAGCGGCGGACAGGGGGTTGCAACTAATGAAAAACTGTTTTTT. The complete variable domain, with remaining parts taken from reference TRBV9 and TRBJ1-4, reads DSGVTQTPKHLITATGQRVTLRCSPRSGDLSVYWYQQSLDQGLQFLIQYYNGEERAKGNILERFSAQQFPDLHSELNLSSLELGDSALYFCASSGGQGVATNEKLFFGSGTQLSVL.

CDR3 sequence reads: CASSPPFRHRYNEQFF. The CDR3 DNA reads as TGTGCCAGCAGCCCCCCTTTCCGACATCGTTACAATGAGCAGTTCTTC. The J gene is TRBJ2-1, the V gene TRBV7-2; D uncertain. V lost 5 bases, J lost 4 bases, and 18 bases lay in between. Germline V gene lookup returns CDR1 SGHTA and CDR2 FQGNSA. This CDR3 comprises 16 residues.

The chain is built from TRBV19 and TRBJ2-5; tentative D call: TRBD1 (5 bases). Germline V gives CDR1 LNHDA, CDR2 SQIVND (reference sequence). CDR3 length equals 14 residues. The ends were cut back, 1 base at V and 5 bases at J, with 11 bases in the middle. The CDR3 is CASSIGAGFETQYF. The CDR3 DNA follows: TGTGCCAGTAGTATAGGGGCAGGGTTCGAGACCCAGTACTTC.

The rearrangement joins TRBV5-1 to TRBJ1-6; no clear D. Germline CDR1 and CDR2: SGHRS and YFSETQ. V gave up 4 bases and J gave up 5 bases, with 13 bases separating them. There are 15 residues in the CDR3. The CDR3 protein is CASSLSRSNNSPLHF. The DNA of the CDR3 is TGCGCCAGCAGCCTGAGTCGATCGAATAATTCACCCCTCCACTTT. Combining the CDR3 with reference TRBV5-1 and TRBJ1-6 gives the whole variable domain KAGVTQTPRYLIKTRGQQVTLSCSPISGHRSVSWYQQTPGQGLQFLFEYFSETQRNKGNFPGRFSGRQFSNSRSEMNVSTLELGDSALYLCASSLSRSNNSPLHFGNGTRLTVT.

This rearrangement joins TRBV3-1 (or the pseudogene TRBV3-2) to TRBJ1-1; D is ambiguous. The CDR3 covers 14 residues. V shed 1 base and J shed 1 base, with 7 bases lying between them. Germline V gives CDR1 LGHDT, CDR2 YNNKEL (reference sequence). The chain's CDR3 is CASSQAGPNTEAFF. CDR3 DNA sequence: TGTGCCAGCAGCCAAGCCGGTCCGAACACTGAAGCTTTCTTT.

Here the CDR3 reads CASSYKGQGFAEAFF. CDR3 nucleotides: TGTGCCAGCAGTTACAAGGGACAGGGGTTCGCTGAAGCTTTCTTT. The genes are TRBV6-6 and TRBJ1-1, with 10 nucleotides matching TRBD1. V lost 2 bases and J lost 6; bases outside the gene matches: 6. This CDR3 comprises 15 residues. The V gene's germline CDR1 is MNHNY and CDR2 SVGAGI (reference sequence).

V is TRBV28 and J is TRBJ2-1, with 13 bases aligning to TRBD2. Looked up from germline, CDR1 is MDHEN and CDR2 is SYDVKM. J was trimmed by 10 bases and V by 10 bases; bases with no gene match: 10. The CDR3 is made up of 14 amino acids. The CDR3 region has the DNA TGTGCCACGCGGGGGACTAGCGGGGTATGGGAGCAGTTCTTC. It encodes CATRGTSGVWEQFF.

The J gene is TRBJ1-5, the V gene TRBV2, with no clear D. This CDR3 has 15 amino acids. Trimming removed 1 base at V and 0 bases at J, with 7 bases between. Germline CDR1 reads SNHLY; CDR2 reads FYNNEI. CDR3 nucleotides: TGTGCCAGCAGTGAAGAGCAGGTTAGCAATCAGCCCCAGCATTTT. Residues: CASSEEQVSNQPQHF.

Here the CDR3 reads CASRQDINTDTQYF. CDR3 DNA: TGCGCCAGCAGGCAAGACATAAACACAGATACGCAGTATTTT. This chain uses TRBV5-1 with TRBJ2-3; D unclear. Per germline, CDR1 SGHRS and CDR2 YFSETQ. This CDR3 contains 14 residues. Deletions cut 5 bases from V and 2 bases from J, with 12 bases between. The whole variable domain, filled in from reference TRBV5-1 and TRBJ2-3, reads KAGVTQTPRYLIKTRGQQVTLSCSPISGHRSVSWYQQTPGQGLQFLFEYFSETQRNKGNFPGRFSGRQFSNSRSEMNVSTLELGDSALYLCASRQDINTDTQYFGPGTRLTVL.

This clone was detected a few times. V gene TRBV7-9 combines with J gene TRBJ2-7; 7 bases are shared with TRBD1. Per the germline V gene, CDR1 is SEHNR and CDR2 is FQNEAQ (reference sequence). CDR3 length equals 14 residues. V was clipped by 1 base and J by 3 bases; unmatched bases: 3. The CDR3 region is CASSLEDRDYEQYF. Written as DNA, the CDR3 is TGTGCCAGCAGCTTAGAAGACAGGGACTACGAGCAGTACTTC.

V is TRBV11-2 and J is TRBJ1-5; tentatively, D is TRBD1 (6 bases). The CDR3 runs to 14 residues. Trimming removed 5 bases from V and 0 bases from J, with 8 bases in between. CDR1 is SGHAT, CDR2 FQNNGV, per germline. The CDR3 here is CASSQGYSNQPQHF. In DNA, the CDR3 is TGTGCCAGCAGCCAGGGGTATAGCAATCAGCCCCAGCATTTT. The whole variable domain, remainder taken from reference TRBV11-2 and TRBJ1-5, is EAGVAQSPRYKIIEKRQSVAFWCNPISGHATLYWYQQILGQGPKLLIQFQNNGVVDDSQLPKDRFSAERLKGVDSTLKIQPAKLEDSAVYLCASSQGYSNQPQHFGDGTRLSIL.

The chain employs TRBV11-2 and TRBJ2-7, with a possible D match to TRBD2 (5 bases). Germline lookup yields CDR1 SGHAT and CDR2 FQNNGV. V was clipped by 2 bases and J by 4 bases, with 12 bases between them. The CDR3 is 14 amino acids. The DNA of the CDR3 is TGTGCCAGCAGCTTAATTCCGGGGAATTACGAGCAGTACTTC. It codes for CASSLIPGNYEQYF.

V and J are TRBV5-1 and TRBJ1-1, with 8 bases identical to TRBD1. Germline-derived CDR1 and CDR2 are SGHRS and YFSETQ. The length of the CDR3 is 13 residues. J lost 4 bases, V lost 4 bases, and 3 bases had no gene match. This CDR3 reads CASSPQGGTEAFF. In DNA form, the CDR3 reads TGCGCCAGCAGCCCACAGGGGGGCACTGAAGCTTTCTTT.

V is TRBV5-5 and J is TRBJ1-2, with D uncertain. CDR3 size: 13 residues. CDR1 is SGHKS, CDR2 YYEKEE, per germline (reference sequence). V was clipped by 4 bases and J by 8 bases, with 15 bases between them. CDR3 DNA sequence: TGTGCCAGCAGCCTGCGGGCAGAGCGGGGCTACACCTTC. This sequence encodes CASSLRAERGYTF.